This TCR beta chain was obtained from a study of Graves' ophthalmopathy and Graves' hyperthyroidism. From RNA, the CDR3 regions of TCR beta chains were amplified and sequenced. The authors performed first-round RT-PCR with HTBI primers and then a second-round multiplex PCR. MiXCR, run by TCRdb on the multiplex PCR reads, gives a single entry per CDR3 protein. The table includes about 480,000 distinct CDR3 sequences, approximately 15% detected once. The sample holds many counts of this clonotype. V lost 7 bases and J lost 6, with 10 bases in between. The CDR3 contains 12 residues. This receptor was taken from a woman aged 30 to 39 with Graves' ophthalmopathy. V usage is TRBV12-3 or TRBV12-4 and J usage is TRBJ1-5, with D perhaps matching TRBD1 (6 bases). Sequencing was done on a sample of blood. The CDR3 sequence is CASNVDSQPQHF. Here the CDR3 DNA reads TGTGCCAGCAACGTGGACAGTCAGCCCCAGCATTTT.